The rows below give T cell receptor beta chains drawn from one sample of a study of control samples from healthy donors and cancer patients. TCRdb's table, derived via immunoSEQ multiplex PCR, lists solely in-frame clones and lacks some. The sample consists of about 120,000 clones, approximately 92% of them appearing once. The source material was blood. The receptors shown here come from a woman in her 50s in good health. CDR3s include the opening cysteine and the closing phenylalanine or tryptophan. Each record gives: clone size, V gene, J gene, D gene, CDR3 protein, CDR3 DNA. D genes are given only for firm matches. The size of a clone is reported for some rows only, either as once, few or many, or as a class for expanded clones.

size: NA
V: TRBV4-2
J: TRBJ2-2
D: NA
CDR3: CASSPPPRGAGTGELFF
DNA: TGTGCCAGCAGCCCGCCTCCGAGGGGCGCCGGCACCGGGGAGCTGTTTTTT

size: NA
V: TRBV25-1
J: TRBJ1-5
D: TRBD1
CDR3: CASSQTGKQPQHF
DNA: TGTGCCAGCAGTCAGACAGGGAAGCAGCCCCAGCATTTT

size: NA
V: TRBV7-7
J: TRBJ2-3
D: NA
CDR3: CASSLGSGHTDTQYF
DNA: TGTGCTAGCAGCTTGGGTAGCGGCCACACAGATACGCAGTATTTT

size: NA
V: TRBV5-1
J: TRBJ1-4
D: TRBD1
CDR3: CASSLGPGDSEKLFF
DNA: TGCGCCAGCAGCTTGGGACCCGGGGACAGTGAAAAACTGTTTTTT

size: NA
V: TRBV2
J: TRBJ2-5
D: NA
CDR3: CASTRDKQETQYF
DNA: TGTGCCAGCACGAGGGACAAACAAGAGACCCAGTACTTC

size: NA
V: TRBV19
J: TRBJ2-1
D: TRBD1
CDR3: CASIQTGGSYNEQFF
DNA: TGTGCCAGTATTCAGACAGGGGGCTCCTACAATGAGCAGTTCTTC

size: NA
V: TRBV5-4
J: TRBJ1-5
D: NA
CDR3: CASSLGGSDQPQHF
DNA: TGTGCCAGCAGCTTGGGAGGGTCCGATCAGCCCCAGCATTTT

size: NA
V: TRBV25-1
J: TRBJ2-2
D: TRBD2
CDR3: CASTRTSGGNTGELFF
DNA: TGTGCCAGCACCCGGACTAGCGGGGGGAACACCGGGGAGCTGTTTTTT

size: NA
V: TRBV15
J: TRBJ1-5
D: NA
CDR3: CATSGTGMRRGYELSNQPQHF
DNA: TGTGCCACCAGCGGAACAGGGATGCGTCGGGGATATGAGCTTAGCAATCAGCCCCAGCATTTT

size: NA
V: TRBV19
J: TRBJ1-1
D: NA
CDR3: CASSTTRGAEAFF
DNA: TGTGCCAGTAGTACAACTCGGGGGGCTGAAGCTTTCTTT

size: NA
V: TRBV15
J: TRBJ2-7
D: NA
CDR3: CATSEGVGEQYF
DNA: TGTGCCACCAGCGAAGGGGTGGGCGAGCAGTACTTC

size: few
V: TRBV20-1
J: TRBJ1-6
D: NA
CDR3: CSASGGGNSPLHF
DNA: TGCAGTGCTAGTGGGGGGGGCAATTCACCCCTCCACTTT

size: NA
V: TRBV30
J: TRBJ1-2
D: NA
CDR3: CALGAGDGYTF
DNA: TGTGCCTTAGGGGCAGGGGATGGCTACACCTTC

size: NA
V: TRBV10-3
J: TRBJ1-2
D: TRBD1
CDR3: CASQTGGNYGYTF
DNA: TGTGCCAGCCAGACAGGGGGTAATTATGGCTACACCTTC

size: NA
V: TRBV30
J: TRBJ1-1
D: NA
CDR3: CAWQGWVGTEAFF
DNA: TGTGCCTGGCAGGGGTGGGTTGGGACTGAAGCTTTCTTT

size: NA
V: TRBV6-1
J: TRBJ1-1
D: TRBD1
CDR3: CASSERQKTGVTEAFF
DNA: TGTGCCAGCAGTGAACGGCAAAAGACAGGGGTCACTGAAGCTTTCTTT

size: NA
V: TRBV6-5
J: TRBJ2-7
D: TRBD1
CDR3: CASSPGQGSPYEQYF
DNA: TGTGCCAGCAGCCCGGGACAGGGGAGCCCCTACGAGCAGTACTTC

size: NA
V: TRBV4-1
J: TRBJ2-2
D: NA
CDR3: CASGGSTGELFF
DNA: TGCGCCAGTGGGGGATCCACCGGGGAGCTGTTTTTT

size: NA
V: TRBV6-5
J: TRBJ2-7
D: TRBD1
CDR3: CASSWDRRGGYEQYF
DNA: TGTGCCAGCAGTTGGGACAGGCGAGGCGGTTACGAGCAGTACTTC

size: many
V: TRBV5-1
J: TRBJ1-1
D: NA
CDR3: CASSLMDSTEAFF
DNA: TGCGCCAGCAGCTTGATGGACAGCACTGAAGCTTTCTTT

size: NA
V: TRBV3-1/TRBV3-2
J: TRBJ1-1
D: TRBD1
CDR3: CASSQDQGAGAFF
DNA: TGTGCCAGCAGCCAAGACCAGGGGGCTGGAGCTTTCTTT

size: NA
V: TRBV6-6
J: TRBJ1-1
D: TRBD1
CDR3: CASSLGQINTEAFF
DNA: TGTGCCAGCAGTTTGGGACAGATCAACACTGAAGCTTTCTTT

size: NA
V: TRBV21-1
J: TRBJ1-3
D: NA
CDR3: CASSYKVPGLAGNTIYF
DNA: TGTGCCAGCAGCTACAAAGTGCCGGGGTTGGCTGGAAACACCATATATTTT

size: once
V: TRBV6-2/TRBV6-3
J: TRBJ1-5
D: NA
CDR3: CASSYGAGRSQHF
DNA: TGTGCCAGCAGTTATGGGGCAGGTCGGTCCCAGCATTTT

size: NA
V: TRBV4-1
J: TRBJ2-5
D: TRBD2
CDR3: CASRQVRGAGVETQYF
DNA: TGCGCCAGCAGGCAAGTGCGGGGGGCGGGGGTGGAGACCCAGTACTTC

size: NA
V: TRBV25-1
J: TRBJ1-1
D: NA
CDR3: CASSESQPGEAFF
DNA: TGTGCCAGCAGTGAATCTCAGCCAGGTGAAGCTTTCTTT

size: NA
V: TRBV28
J: TRBJ2-3
D: NA
CDR3: CASSLQTHGTQYF
DNA: TGTGCCAGCAGTTTGCAGACTCATGGTACGCAGTATTTT

size: NA
V: TRBV10-3
J: TRBJ1-1
D: NA
CDR3: CAISESVRSGKTEAFF
DNA: TGTGCCATCAGTGAGTCGGTAAGATCAGGGAAAACTGAAGCTTTCTTT

size: NA
V: TRBV16
J: TRBJ1-5
D: NA
CDR3: CASSQIGVLGQPQHF
DNA: TGTGCCAGCAGCCAAATAGGGGTGTTGGGGCAGCCCCAGCATTTT

size: NA
V: TRBV6-5
J: TRBJ1-3
D: NA
CDR3: CASTLAGAHGNTIYF
DNA: TGTGCCAGCACCCTGGCGGGGGCGCACGGAAACACCATATATTTT

size: NA
V: TRBV9
J: TRBJ2-2
D: NA
CDR3: CASSKDATGELFF
DNA: TGTGCCAGCAGCAAGGATGCCACCGGGGAGCTGTTTTTT

size: NA
V: TRBV25-1
J: TRBJ2-1
D: TRBD2
CDR3: CASDGSSGGLYNEQFF
DNA: TGTGCCAGCGACGGTTCTAGCGGGGGGCTATACAATGAGCAGTTCTTC

size: NA
V: TRBV19
J: TRBJ2-7
D: NA
CDR3: CASSRRGYEQYF
DNA: TGTGCCAGTAGCCGCAGGGGATACGAGCAGTACTTC

size: NA
V: TRBV7-2
J: TRBJ2-3
D: NA
CDR3: CASSSPWADSSTDTQYF
DNA: TGTGCCAGCAGCTCCCCTTGGGCAGATTCTAGCACAGATACGCAGTATTTT

size: NA
V: TRBV5-1
J: TRBJ1-2
D: TRBD1
CDR3: CASSLTPDRGRNYGYTF
DNA: TGCGCCAGCAGCTTGACTCCCGACAGGGGGAGGAACTATGGCTACACCTTC

size: NA
V: TRBV6-4
J: TRBJ2-1
D: TRBD1
CDR3: CASSLRTGHNEQFF
DNA: TGTGCCAGCAGCCTTAGGACAGGGCACAATGAGCAGTTCTTC

size: once
V: TRBV9
J: TRBJ2-3
D: NA
CDR3: CASSSGSASTDTQYF
DNA: TGTGCCAGCAGCAGCGGAAGTGCTAGCACAGATACGCAGTATTTT

size: NA
V: TRBV29-1
J: TRBJ1-1
D: NA
CDR3: CSVEVQGGTEAFF
DNA: TGCAGCGTTGAAGTCCAGGGTGGTACTGAAGCTTTCTTT

size: NA
V: TRBV28
J: TRBJ1-5
D: NA
CDR3: CASSEQDNQPQHF
DNA: TGTGCCAGCAGTGAACAGGACAATCAGCCCCAGCATTTT

size: NA
V: TRBV10-1
J: TRBJ2-3
D: NA
CDR3: CASSDRGKSDTQYF
DNA: TGCGCCAGCAGTGACCGGGGGAAGTCAGATACGCAGTATTTT

size: NA
V: TRBV12-3/TRBV12-4
J: TRBJ2-7
D: NA
CDR3: CASSYLSYEQYF
DNA: TGTGCCAGCAGCTATCTCTCCTACGAGCAGTACTTC

size: few
V: TRBV28
J: TRBJ1-5
D: NA
CDR3: CASRTDQYSNQPQHF
DNA: TGTGCCAGCAGGACAGACCAATATAGCAATCAGCCCCAGCATTTT

size: once
V: TRBV29-1
J: TRBJ2-5
D: NA
CDR3: CSVESAGQETQYF
DNA: TGCAGCGTTGAATCCGCAGGCCAAGAGACCCAGTACTTC

size: NA
V: TRBV5-1
J: TRBJ2-7
D: TRBD1
CDR3: CASSRDRQSSYEQYF
DNA: TGCGCCAGCAGCAGGGACAGGCAAAGCTCCTACGAGCAGTACTTC

size: NA
V: TRBV19
J: TRBJ2-7
D: NA
CDR3: CASSMVAFHEQYF
DNA: TGTGCCAGTAGTATGGTCGCGTTCCACGAGCAGTACTTC

size: once
V: TRBV9
J: TRBJ1-6
D: TRBD1
CDR3: CASSDRDRMNSPLHF
DNA: TGTGCCAGCAGCGACCGGGACAGGATGAATTCACCCCTCCACTTT

size: few
V: TRBV3-1/TRBV3-2
J: TRBJ1-2
D: TRBD1
CDR3: CASSPRQGSYGYTF
DNA: TGTGCCAGCAGCCCCAGACAGGGCAGCTATGGCTACACCTTC

size: NA
V: TRBV19
J: TRBJ1-2
D: NA
CDR3: CASSTNYGYTF
DNA: TGTGCCAGTAGTACTAACTATGGCTACACCTTC

size: NA
V: TRBV6-2/TRBV6-3
J: TRBJ1-5
D: TRBD1
CDR3: CASSYDRGGQPQHF
DNA: TGTGCCAGCAGTTACGACAGGGGAGGTCAGCCCCAGCATTTT

size: NA
V: TRBV7-8
J: TRBJ1-5
D: NA
CDR3: CASSPGTNSNQPQHF
DNA: TGTGCCAGCAGCCCAGGGACAAATAGCAATCAGCCCCAGCATTTT

size: NA
V: TRBV7-2
J: TRBJ1-1
D: NA
CDR3: CASSLGRGNTEAFF
DNA: TGTGCCAGCAGCTTAGGCAGGGGGAACACTGAAGCTTTCTTT

size: NA
V: TRBV29-1
J: TRBJ1-2
D: NA
CDR3: CSVQSGSYGYTF
DNA: TGCAGCGTTCAATCAGGGTCCTATGGCTACACCTTC

size: NA
V: TRBV15
J: TRBJ1-4
D: NA
CDR3: CATRAIGPYNEKLFF
DNA: TGTGCCACCAGAGCTATTGGGCCCTATAATGAAAAACTGTTTTTT

size: NA
V: TRBV11-2
J: TRBJ1-4
D: NA
CDR3: CASSLGVVVDEKLFF
DNA: TGTGCCAGCAGCTTAGGGGTGGTGGTTGATGAAAAACTGTTTTTT

size: NA
V: TRBV10-3
J: TRBJ1-1
D: TRBD1
CDR3: CAISDATNPGQAVKAEAFF
DNA: TGTGCCATCAGTGATGCCACCAATCCGGGACAGGCCGTCAAGGCTGAAGCTTTCTTT

size: NA
V: TRBV6-5
J: TRBJ1-3
D: NA
CDR3: CASSYSKGAKNTIYF
DNA: TGTGCCAGCAGTTACTCAAAGGGAGCTAAAAACACCATATATTTT

size: NA
V: TRBV13
J: TRBJ2-7
D: NA
CDR3: CASSLDGSSYEQYF
DNA: TGTGCCAGCAGCTTGGACGGTAGCTCCTACGAGCAGTACTTC

size: NA
V: TRBV19
J: TRBJ1-3
D: NA
CDR3: CASSPSGHHSGNTIYF
DNA: TGTGCCAGTAGCCCCTCGGGACATCACTCTGGAAACACCATATATTTT

size: NA
V: TRBV6-2/TRBV6-3
J: TRBJ2-3
D: TRBD2
CDR3: CASSRGLGTDTQYF
DNA: TGTGCCAGCAGCCGGGGACTAGGCACAGATACGCAGTATTTT

size: NA
V: TRBV6-2/TRBV6-3
J: TRBJ2-1
D: TRBD2
CDR3: CASSYHGTSGYNEQFF
DNA: TGTGCCAGCAGTTACCACGGGACTAGCGGATACAATGAGCAGTTCTTC